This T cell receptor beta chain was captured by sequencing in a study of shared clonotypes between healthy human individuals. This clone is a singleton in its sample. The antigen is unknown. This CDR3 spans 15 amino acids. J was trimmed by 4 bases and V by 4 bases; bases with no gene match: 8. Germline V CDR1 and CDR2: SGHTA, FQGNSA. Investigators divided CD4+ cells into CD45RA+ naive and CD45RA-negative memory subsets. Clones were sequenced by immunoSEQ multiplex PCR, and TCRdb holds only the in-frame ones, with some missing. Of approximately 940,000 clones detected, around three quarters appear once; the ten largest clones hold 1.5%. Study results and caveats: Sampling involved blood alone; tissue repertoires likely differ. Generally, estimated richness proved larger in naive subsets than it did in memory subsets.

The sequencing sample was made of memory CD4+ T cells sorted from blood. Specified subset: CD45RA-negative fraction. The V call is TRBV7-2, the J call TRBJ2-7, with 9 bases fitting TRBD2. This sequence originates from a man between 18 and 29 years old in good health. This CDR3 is CASSSLAGYKYEQYF. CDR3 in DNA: TGTGCCAGCAGCTCCCTAGCGGGATACAAGTACGAGCAGTACTTC.